This TCR beta chain was documented in a study of T-cell memory formation after mild COVID-19. V was trimmed by 5 bases and J by 2 bases, leaving 10 bases between them. The V gene's germline CDR1 is MRHNA and CDR2 SNTAGT. The CDR3 runs 13 residues. TCRdb analysed the 5' RACE reads with MiXCR anew, one entry per CDR3 protein. Here the sample spans around 200,000 distinct CDR3 sequences, around 30% being singletons. Sequenced sample: PBMCs or a T cell subset sorted from them (not recorded which). The rearrangement uses TRBV6-4 and TRBJ2-7, with D perhaps being TRBD1 or TRBD2 (5 bases each). The sequence was obtained from an adult woman who had mild COVID-19 (a few samples of this study predate the infection). Cell type and time point are not known. The CDR3 DNA is TGTGCCAGCAGTACCTCGGGACCCTACGAGCAGTACTTC. It translates to CASSTSGPYEQYF.